These T cell receptor beta chains were read from a single sample in a study of post-analysis software for immune sequencing data. TCRdb ran MiXCR on the PCR reads and lists one entry per CDR3 protein. Among over 300,000 distinct CDR3 sequences listed, roughly 35% were seen once. Sequenced material: blood. Every receptor here comes from a girl aged 10 to 17 with multiple sclerosis. Both conserved end residues are trimmed from each CDR3.

j_gene: TRBJ2-1
v_gene: TRBV29-1
CDR3aa: SVEPGNYNEQF

j_gene: TRBJ2-3
v_gene: TRBV20-1
CDR3aa: SAFRDRSTDTLY

j_gene: TRBJ2-3
v_gene: TRBV7-9
CDR3aa: ASTFPTDTQY

j_gene: TRBJ2-7
v_gene: TRBV20-1
CDR3aa: SASMGREQY

j_gene: TRBJ2-3
v_gene: TRBV7-2
CDR3aa: ASSLGSRGLDTQY

j_gene: TRBJ2-5
v_gene: TRBV7-2
CDR3aa: ASSLGVGKLQETQY

j_gene: TRBJ1-1
v_gene: TRBV20-1
CDR3aa: SARSSGTEAF

j_gene: TRBJ1-6
v_gene: TRBV12-3/TRBV12-4
CDR3aa: ASSLGARGSYNSPLH

j_gene: TRBJ2-2
v_gene: TRBV11-2
CDR3aa: ASVTDTGELF

j_gene: TRBJ2-7
v_gene: TRBV7-8
CDR3aa: ASSLELGTSSYEQY

j_gene: TRBJ2-5
v_gene: TRBV9
CDR3aa: ASSVAAPRGETQY

j_gene: TRBJ2-1
v_gene: TRBV7-6
CDR3aa: ASSTSGGNNEQF

j_gene: TRBJ1-6
v_gene: TRBV5-8
CDR3aa: AGSLGTGGVSPLH

j_gene: TRBJ2-4
v_gene: TRBV3-1
CDR3aa: ASSRRLAGANTLAKNIQY

j_gene: TRBJ2-1
v_gene: TRBV5-1
CDR3aa: ASSRGGKNEQF

j_gene: TRBJ2-7
v_gene: TRBV5-6
CDR3aa: ASSPLIRPYEQY

j_gene: TRBJ1-4
v_gene: TRBV27
CDR3aa: ASSTQPTNEKLF

j_gene: TRBJ2-5
v_gene: TRBV15
CDR3aa: ATSREQGRETQY

j_gene: TRBJ2-7
v_gene: TRBV20-1
CDR3aa: SAAGTSDYEQY

j_gene: TRBJ1-6
v_gene: TRBV6-2/TRBV6-3
CDR3aa: ASGSLDYNSPLH

j_gene: TRBJ2-7
v_gene: TRBV14
CDR3aa: ASSRSRGVYEQY

j_gene: TRBJ1-5
v_gene: TRBV6-5
CDR3aa: ASSSHGRWPQH

j_gene: TRBJ2-1
v_gene: TRBV6-2/TRBV6-3
CDR3aa: ASSWGGGINEQF

j_gene: TRBJ2-5
v_gene: TRBV5-5
CDR3aa: ASRAAGDPGETQY

j_gene: TRBJ2-3
v_gene: TRBV20-1
CDR3aa: SARDQGYTDTQY

j_gene: TRBJ2-1
v_gene: TRBV7-8
CDR3aa: ASSLGVSGGTYNEQF

j_gene: TRBJ2-3
v_gene: TRBV10-2
CDR3aa: ASSPTGAYTDTQY

j_gene: TRBJ1-1
v_gene: TRBV21-1
CDR3aa: ASSILVVLFPQQAF

j_gene: TRBJ2-1
v_gene: TRBV11-2
CDR3aa: ASSLDPSGGMNGEQF

j_gene: TRBJ1-2
v_gene: TRBV3-1
CDR3aa: ASSQNREGYT

j_gene: TRBJ2-1
v_gene: TRBV28
CDR3aa: ASSLDSGVGNEQF

j_gene: TRBJ1-2
v_gene: TRBV6-2/TRBV6-3
CDR3aa: ASGQGTYGYT

j_gene: TRBJ2-6
v_gene: TRBV7-9
CDR3aa: ASSPTGIGANVLT